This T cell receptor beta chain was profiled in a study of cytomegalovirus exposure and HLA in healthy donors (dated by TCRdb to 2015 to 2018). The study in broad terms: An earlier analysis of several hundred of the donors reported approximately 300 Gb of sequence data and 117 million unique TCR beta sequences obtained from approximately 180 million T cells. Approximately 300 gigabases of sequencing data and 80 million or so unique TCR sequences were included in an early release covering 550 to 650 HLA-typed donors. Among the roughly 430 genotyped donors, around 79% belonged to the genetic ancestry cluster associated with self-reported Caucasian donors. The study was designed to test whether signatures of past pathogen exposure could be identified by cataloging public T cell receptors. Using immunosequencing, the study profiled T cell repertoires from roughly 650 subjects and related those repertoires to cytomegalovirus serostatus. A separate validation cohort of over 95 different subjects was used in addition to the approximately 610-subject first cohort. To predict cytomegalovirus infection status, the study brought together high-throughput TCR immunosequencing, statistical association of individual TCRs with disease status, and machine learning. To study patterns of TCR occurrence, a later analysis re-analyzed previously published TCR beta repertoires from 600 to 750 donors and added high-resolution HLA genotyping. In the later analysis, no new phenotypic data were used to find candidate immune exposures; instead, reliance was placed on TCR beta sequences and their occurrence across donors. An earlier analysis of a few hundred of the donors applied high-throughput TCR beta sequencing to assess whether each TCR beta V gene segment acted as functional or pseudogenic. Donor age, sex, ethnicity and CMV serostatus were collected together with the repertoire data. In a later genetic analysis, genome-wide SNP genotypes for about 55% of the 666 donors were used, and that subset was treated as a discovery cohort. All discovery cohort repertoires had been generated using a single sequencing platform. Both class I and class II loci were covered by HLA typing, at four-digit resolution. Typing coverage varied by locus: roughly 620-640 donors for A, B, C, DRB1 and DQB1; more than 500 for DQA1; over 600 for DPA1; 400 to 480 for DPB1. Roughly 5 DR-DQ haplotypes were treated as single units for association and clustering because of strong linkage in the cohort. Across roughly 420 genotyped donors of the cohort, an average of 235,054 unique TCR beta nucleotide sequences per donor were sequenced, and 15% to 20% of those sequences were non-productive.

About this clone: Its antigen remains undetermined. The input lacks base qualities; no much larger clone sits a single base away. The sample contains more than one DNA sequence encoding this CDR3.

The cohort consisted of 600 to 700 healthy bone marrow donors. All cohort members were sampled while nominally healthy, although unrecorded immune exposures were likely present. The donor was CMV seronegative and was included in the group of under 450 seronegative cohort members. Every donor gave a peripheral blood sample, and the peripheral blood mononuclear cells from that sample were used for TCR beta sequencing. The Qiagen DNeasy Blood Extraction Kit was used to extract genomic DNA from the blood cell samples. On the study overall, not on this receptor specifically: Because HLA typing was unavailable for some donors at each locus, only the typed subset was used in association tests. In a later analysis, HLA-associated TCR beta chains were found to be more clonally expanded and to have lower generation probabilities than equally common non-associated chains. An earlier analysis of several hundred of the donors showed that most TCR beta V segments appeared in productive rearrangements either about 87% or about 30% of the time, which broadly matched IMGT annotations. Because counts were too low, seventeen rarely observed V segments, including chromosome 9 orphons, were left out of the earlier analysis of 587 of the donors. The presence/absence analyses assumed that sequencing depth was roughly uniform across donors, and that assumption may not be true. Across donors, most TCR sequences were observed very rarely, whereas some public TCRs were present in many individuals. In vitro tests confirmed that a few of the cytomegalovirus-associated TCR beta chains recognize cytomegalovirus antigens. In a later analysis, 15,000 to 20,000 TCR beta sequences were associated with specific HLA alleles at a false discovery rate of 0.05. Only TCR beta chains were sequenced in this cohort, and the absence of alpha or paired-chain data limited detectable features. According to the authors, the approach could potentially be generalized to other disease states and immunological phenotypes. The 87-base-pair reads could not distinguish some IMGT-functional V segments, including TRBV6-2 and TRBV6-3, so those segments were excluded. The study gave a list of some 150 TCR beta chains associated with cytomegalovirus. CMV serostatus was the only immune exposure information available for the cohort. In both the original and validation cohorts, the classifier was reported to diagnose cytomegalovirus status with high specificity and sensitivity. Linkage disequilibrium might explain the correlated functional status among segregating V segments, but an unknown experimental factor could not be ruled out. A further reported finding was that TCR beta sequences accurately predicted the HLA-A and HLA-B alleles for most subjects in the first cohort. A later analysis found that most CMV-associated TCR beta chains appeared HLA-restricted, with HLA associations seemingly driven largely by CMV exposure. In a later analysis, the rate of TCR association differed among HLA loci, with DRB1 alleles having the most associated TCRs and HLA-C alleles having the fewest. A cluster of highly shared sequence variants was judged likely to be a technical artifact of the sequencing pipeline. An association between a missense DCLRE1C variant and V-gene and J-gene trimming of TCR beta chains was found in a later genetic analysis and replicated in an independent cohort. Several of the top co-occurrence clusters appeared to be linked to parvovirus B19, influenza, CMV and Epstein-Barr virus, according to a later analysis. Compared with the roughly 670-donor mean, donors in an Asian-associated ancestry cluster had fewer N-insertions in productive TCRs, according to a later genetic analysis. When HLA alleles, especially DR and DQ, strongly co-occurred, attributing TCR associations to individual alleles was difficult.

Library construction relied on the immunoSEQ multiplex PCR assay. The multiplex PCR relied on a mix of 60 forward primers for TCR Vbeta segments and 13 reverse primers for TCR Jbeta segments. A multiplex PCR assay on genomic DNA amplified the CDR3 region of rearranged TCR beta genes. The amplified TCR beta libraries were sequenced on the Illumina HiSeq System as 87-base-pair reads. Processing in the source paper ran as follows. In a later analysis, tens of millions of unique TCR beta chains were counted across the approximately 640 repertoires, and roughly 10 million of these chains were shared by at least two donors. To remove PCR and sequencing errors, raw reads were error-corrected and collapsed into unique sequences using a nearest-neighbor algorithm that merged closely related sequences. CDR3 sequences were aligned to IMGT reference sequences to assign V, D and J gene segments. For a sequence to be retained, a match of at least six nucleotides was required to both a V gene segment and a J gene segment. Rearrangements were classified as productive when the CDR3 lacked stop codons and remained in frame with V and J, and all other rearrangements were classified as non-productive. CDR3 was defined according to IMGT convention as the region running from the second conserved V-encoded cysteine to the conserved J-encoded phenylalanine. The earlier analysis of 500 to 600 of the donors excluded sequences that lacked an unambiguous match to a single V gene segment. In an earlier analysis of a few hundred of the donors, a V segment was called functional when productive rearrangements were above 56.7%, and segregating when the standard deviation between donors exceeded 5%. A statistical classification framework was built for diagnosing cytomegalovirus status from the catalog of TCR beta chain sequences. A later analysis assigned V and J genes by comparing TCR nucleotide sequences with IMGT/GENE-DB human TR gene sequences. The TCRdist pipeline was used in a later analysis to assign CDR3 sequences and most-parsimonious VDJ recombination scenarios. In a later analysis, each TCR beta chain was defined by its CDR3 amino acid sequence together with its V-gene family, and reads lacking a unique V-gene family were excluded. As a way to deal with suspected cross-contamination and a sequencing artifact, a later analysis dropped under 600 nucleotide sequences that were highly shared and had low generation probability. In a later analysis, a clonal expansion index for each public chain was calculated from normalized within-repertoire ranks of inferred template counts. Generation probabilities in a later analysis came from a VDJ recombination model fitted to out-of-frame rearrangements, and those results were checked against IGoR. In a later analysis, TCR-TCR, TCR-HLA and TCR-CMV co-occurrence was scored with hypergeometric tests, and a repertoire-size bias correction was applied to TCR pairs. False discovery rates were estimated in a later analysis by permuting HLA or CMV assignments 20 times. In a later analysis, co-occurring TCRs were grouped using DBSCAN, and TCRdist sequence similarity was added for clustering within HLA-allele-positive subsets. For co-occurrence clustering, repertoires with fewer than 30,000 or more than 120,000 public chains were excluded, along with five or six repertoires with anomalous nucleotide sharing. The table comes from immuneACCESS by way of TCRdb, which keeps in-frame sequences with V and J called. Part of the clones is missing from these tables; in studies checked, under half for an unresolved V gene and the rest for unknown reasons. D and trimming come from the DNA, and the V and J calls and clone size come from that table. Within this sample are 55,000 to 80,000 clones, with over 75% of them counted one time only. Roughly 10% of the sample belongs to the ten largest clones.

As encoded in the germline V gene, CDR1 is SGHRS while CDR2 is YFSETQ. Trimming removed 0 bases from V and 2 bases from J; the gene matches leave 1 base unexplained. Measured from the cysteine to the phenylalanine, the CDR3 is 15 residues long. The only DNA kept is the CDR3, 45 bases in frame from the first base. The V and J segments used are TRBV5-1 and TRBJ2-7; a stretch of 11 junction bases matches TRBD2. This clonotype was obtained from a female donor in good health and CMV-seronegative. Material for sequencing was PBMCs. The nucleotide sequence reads TGCGCCAGCAGCTTGGGACTAGCGGGGCCCTACGAGCAGTACTTC. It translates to CASSLGLAGPYEQYF.